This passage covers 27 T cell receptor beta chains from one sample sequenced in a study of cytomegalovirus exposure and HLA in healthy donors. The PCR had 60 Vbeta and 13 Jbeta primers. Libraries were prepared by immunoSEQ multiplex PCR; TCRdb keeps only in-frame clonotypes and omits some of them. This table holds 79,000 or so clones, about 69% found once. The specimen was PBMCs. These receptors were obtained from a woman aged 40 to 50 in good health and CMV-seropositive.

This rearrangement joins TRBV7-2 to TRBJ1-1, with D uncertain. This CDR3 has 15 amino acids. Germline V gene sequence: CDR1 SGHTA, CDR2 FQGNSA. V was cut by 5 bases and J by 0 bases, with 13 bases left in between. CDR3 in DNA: TGTGCCAGCAGCCCTCAGACACAAATGAACACTGAAGCTTTCTTT. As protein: CASSPQTQMNTEAFF.

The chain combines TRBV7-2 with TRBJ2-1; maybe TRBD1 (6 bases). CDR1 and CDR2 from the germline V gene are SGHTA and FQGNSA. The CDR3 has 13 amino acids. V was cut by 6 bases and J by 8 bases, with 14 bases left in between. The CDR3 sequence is CASRLDSRDEQFF. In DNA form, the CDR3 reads TGTGCCAGCAGGCTGGACAGTCGCGATGAGCAGTTCTTC.

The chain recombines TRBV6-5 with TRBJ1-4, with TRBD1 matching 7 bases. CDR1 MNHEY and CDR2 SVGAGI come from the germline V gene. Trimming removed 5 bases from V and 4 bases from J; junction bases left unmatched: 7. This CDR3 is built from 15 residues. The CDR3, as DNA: TGTGCCAGCAGTCGGCACAGGGGCCTTAATGAAAAACTGTTTTTT. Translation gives CASSRHRGLNEKLFF.

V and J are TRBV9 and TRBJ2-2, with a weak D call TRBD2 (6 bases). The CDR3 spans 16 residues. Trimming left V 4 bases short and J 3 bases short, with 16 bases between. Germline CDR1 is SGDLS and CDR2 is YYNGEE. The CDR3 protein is CASSRVRGADTGELFF. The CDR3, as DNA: TGTGCCAGCAGCAGAGTGCGGGGAGCGGACACCGGGGAGCTGTTTTTT.

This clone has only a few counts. In DNA, the CDR3 is TGTGCCAGCAGTGAACCGAGAGGGGGCGATGGCTACACCTTC. Its protein product is CASSEPRGGDGYTF. The chain links TRBV2 to TRBJ1-2; 7 positions match TRBD1. There are 14 residues in the CDR3. The germline V gene encodes CDR1 SNHLY and CDR2 FYNNEI. V shed 2 bases, J shed 6 bases, and the junction held 6 bases outside the gene matches. Together with reference TRBV2 and TRBJ1-2, the CDR3 gives the full variable domain: EPEVTQTPSHQVTQMGQEVILRCVPISNHLYFYWYRQILGQKVEFLVSFYNNEISEKSEIFDDQFSVERPDGSNFTLKIRSTKLEDSAMYFCASSEPRGGDGYTFGSGTRLTVV.

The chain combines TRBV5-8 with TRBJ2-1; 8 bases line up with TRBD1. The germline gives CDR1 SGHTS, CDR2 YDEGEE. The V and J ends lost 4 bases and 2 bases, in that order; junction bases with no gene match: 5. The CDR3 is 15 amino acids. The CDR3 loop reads CASSAGQGTYNEQFF. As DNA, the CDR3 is TGTGCCAGCAGCGCCGGACAGGGAACCTACAATGAGCAGTTCTTC.

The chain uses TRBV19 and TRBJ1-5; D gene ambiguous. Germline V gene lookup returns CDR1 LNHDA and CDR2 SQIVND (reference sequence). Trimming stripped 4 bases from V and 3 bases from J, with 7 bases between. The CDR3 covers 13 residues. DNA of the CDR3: TGTGCCAGTAGTACCCTAGCCAATCAGCCCCAGCATTTT. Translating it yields CASSTLANQPQHF.

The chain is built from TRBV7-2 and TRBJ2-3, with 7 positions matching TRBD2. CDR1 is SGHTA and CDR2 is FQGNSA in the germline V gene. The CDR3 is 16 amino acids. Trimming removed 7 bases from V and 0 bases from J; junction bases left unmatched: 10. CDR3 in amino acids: CASTLLQRGSTDTQYF. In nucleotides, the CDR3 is TGTGCCAGCACCCTACTACAGCGGGGCAGCACAGATACGCAGTATTTT.

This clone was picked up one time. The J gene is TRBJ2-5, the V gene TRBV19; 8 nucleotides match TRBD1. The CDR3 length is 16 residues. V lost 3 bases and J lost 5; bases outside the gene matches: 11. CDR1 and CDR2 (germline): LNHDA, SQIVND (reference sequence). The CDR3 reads CASSIGGQGASETQYF. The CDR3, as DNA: TGTGCCAGTAGTATTGGAGGGCAGGGGGCGTCGGAGACCCAGTACTTC.

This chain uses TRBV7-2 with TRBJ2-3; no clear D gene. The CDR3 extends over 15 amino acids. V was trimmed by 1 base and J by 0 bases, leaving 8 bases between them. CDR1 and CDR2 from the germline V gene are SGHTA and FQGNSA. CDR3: CASSLVSRSTDTQYF. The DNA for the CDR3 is TGTGCCAGCAGCTTAGTGAGCCGCAGCACAGATACGCAGTATTTT.

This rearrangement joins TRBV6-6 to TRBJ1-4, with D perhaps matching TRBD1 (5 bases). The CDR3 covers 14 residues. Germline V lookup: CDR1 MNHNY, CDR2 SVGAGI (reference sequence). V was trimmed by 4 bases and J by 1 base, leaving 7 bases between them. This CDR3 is CASSSGQTNEKLFF. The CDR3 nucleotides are TGTGCCAGCAGTTCAGGGCAAACTAATGAAAAACTGTTTTTT.

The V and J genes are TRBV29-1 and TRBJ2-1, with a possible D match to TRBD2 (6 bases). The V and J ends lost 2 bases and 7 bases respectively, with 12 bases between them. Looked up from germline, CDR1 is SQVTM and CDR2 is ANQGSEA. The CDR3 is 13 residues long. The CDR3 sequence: CSVEMGDLNEQFF. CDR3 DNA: TGCAGCGTTGAAATGGGGGACTTAAATGAGCAGTTCTTC.

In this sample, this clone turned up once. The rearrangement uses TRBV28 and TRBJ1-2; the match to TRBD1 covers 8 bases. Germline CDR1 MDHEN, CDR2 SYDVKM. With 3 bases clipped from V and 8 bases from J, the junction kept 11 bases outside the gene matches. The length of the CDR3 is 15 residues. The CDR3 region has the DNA TGTGCCAGCAGTTTCGACAGGGGTGGAGTAGGAGGCTACACCTTC. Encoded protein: CASSFDRGGVGGYTF.

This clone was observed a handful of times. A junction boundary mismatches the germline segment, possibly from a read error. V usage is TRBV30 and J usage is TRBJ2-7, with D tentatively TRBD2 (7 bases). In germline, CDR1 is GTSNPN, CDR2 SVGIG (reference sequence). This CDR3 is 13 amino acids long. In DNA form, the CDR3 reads TGTGCCTGGAGTGGCGGGGGCTCAGCCGAGCCGTACTTC. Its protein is CAWSGGGSAEPYF.

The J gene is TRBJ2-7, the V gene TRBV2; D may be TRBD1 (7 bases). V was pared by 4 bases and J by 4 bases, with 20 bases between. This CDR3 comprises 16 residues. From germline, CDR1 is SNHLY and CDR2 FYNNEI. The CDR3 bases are TGTGCCAGCAGTGGGGGGGACAGATTCCTTCCGTACGAGCAGTACTTC. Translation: CASSGGDRFLPYEQYF. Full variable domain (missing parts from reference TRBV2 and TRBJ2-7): EPEVTQTPSHQVTQMGQEVILRCVPISNHLYFYWYRQILGQKVEFLVSFYNNEISEKSEIFDDQFSVERPDGSNFTLKIRSTKLEDSAMYFCASSGGDRFLPYEQYFGPGTRLTVT.

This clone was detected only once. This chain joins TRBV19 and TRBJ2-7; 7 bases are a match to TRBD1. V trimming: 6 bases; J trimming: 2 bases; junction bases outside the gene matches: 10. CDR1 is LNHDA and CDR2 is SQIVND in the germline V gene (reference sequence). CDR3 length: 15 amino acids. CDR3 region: CASRDRSARAYEQYF. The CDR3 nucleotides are TGTGCCAGTAGGGACAGGTCCGCTAGGGCCTACGAGCAGTACTTC.

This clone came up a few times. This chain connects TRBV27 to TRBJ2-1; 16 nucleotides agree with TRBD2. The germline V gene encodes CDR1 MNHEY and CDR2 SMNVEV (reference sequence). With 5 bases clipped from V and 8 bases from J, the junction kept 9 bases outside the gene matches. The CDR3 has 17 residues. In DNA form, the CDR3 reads TGTGCCAGCAGTCTCCGGGGACTAGCGGGAGGGGTGGATGAGCAGTTCTTC. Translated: CASSLRGLAGGVDEQFF.

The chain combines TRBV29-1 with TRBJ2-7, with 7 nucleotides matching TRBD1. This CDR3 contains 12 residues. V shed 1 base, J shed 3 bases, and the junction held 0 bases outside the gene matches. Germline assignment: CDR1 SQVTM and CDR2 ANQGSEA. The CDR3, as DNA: TGCAGCGTTGAAGGACAGGGCTACGAGCAGTACTTC. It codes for CSVEGQGYEQYF.

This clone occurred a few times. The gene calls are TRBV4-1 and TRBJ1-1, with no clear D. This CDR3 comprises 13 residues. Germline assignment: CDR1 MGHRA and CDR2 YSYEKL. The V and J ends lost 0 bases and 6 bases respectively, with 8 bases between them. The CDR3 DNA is TGCGCCAGCAGCCAAGATTATTTTCCTGAAGCTTTCTTT. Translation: CASSQDYFPEAFF.

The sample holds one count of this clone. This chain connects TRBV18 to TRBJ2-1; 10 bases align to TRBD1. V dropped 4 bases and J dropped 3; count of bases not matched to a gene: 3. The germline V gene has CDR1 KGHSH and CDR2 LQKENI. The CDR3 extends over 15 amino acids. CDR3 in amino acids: CASSLGTGDYNEQFF. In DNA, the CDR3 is TGTGCCAGCTCACTTGGGACAGGGGACTACAATGAGCAGTTCTTC.

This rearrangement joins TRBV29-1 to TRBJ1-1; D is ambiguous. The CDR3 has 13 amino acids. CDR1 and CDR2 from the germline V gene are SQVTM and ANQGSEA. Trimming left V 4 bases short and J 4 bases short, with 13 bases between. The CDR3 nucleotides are TGCAGCGTTGCCACGGGGAGGGTCACTGAAGCTTTCTTT. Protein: CSVATGRVTEAFF.

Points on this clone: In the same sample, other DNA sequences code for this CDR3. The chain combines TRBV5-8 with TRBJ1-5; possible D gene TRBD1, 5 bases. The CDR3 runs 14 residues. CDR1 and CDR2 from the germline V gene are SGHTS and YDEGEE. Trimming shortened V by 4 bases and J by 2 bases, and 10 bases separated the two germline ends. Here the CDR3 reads CASSLLQGNQPQHF. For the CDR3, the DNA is TGTGCCAGCAGCCTCTTACAGGGCAATCAGCCCCAGCATTTT.

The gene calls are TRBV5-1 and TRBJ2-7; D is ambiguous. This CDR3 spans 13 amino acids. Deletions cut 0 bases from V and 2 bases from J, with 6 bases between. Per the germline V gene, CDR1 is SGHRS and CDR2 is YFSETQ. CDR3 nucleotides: TGCGCCAGCAGCTTGGAGAGGCCCTACGAGCAGTACTTC. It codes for CASSLERPYEQYF.

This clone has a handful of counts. Here the CDR3 reads CASQDILYNSYEQYF. The CDR3, as DNA: TGTGCCAGTCAGGACATTCTGTACAACTCCTACGAGCAGTACTTC. This rearrangement joins TRBV7-4 to TRBJ2-7, with a weak D call TRBD1 (5 bases). Germline CDR1 is SGHVT and CDR2 is SQSDAQ. V was cut by 9 bases and J by 0 bases, with 18 bases left in between. The CDR3 contains 15 residues.

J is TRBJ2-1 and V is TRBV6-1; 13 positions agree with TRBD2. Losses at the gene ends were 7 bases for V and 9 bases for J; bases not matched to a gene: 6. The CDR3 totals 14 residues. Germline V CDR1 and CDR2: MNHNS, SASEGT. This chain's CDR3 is CASTVLAGGGEQFF. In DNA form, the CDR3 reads TGTGCCAGCACCGTACTAGCGGGGGGGGGTGAGCAGTTCTTC.

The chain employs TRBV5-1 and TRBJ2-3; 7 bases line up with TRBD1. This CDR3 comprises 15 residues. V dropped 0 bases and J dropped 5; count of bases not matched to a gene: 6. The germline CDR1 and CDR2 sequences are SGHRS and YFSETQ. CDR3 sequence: CASSLARGRGDTQYF. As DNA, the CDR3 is TGCGCCAGCAGCTTGGCTAGGGGGCGCGGAGATACGCAGTATTTT.

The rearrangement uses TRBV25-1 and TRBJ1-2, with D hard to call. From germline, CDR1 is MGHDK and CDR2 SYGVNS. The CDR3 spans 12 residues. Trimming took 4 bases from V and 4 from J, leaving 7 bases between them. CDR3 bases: TGTGCCAGCAGTGGAGTGTTCTATGGCTACACCTTC. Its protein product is CASSGVFYGYTF.